This TCR beta chain is drawn from a study of blood T cell repertoires in COVID-19. Background on the study: COVID-19 samples from acute and convalescent phases originated in the United States, Italy and Spain. From T cells, B-cell-depleted T cells, or PBMCs came the material, which was cDNA or gDNA.

In the study's own analysis: Reference gene primer amplification in the assay estimated nucleated cell counts. Assay used: immunoSEQ multiplex PCR; TCRdb lists only in-frame clones, some missing. The V and J calls and clone size were taken over from that table, and D and trimming were inferred from the DNA. The data hold 150,000 to 200,000 clones, with around 90% observed a single time. There are 13 residues in the CDR3. Between the trimmed V and J ends, which lost 4 bases and 3 bases, there was a span of 11 bases. From germline, CDR1 is SGHRS and CDR2 YFSETQ. This clonotype originated in a man in his fifties or sixties with active or convalescent COVID-19. V usage is TRBV5-1 and J usage is TRBJ2-7; a possible D gene is TRBD1 (6 bases). What was sequenced was peripheral blood. CDR3 nucleotides: TGCGCCAGCAGCACCGGACAGTTCTACGAGCAGTACTTC. The encoded protein is CASSTGQFYEQYF.